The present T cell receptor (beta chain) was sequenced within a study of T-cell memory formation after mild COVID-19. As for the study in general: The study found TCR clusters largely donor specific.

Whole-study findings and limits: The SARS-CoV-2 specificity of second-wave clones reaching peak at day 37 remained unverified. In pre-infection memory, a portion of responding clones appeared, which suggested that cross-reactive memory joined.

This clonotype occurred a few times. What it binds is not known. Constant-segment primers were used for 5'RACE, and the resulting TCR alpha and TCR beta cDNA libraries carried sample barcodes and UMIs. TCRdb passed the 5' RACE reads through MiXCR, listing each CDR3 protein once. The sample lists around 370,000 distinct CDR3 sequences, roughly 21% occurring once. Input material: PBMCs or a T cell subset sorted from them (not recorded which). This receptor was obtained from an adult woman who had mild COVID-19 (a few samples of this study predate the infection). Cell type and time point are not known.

The CDR3, as DNA: TGTGCCAGCAGCCAAGGGGGAGACCTAGCGGGGGTCGAGACCCAGTACTTC. Amino acids: CASSQGGDLAGVETQYF. This chain connects TRBV3-1 to TRBJ2-5, with 10 bases fitting TRBD2. Unmatched junction bases numbered 10, after V lost 1 base and J lost 5 bases. Germline V gene sequence: CDR1 LGHDT, CDR2 YNNKEL (reference sequence). The CDR3 runs to 17 residues.